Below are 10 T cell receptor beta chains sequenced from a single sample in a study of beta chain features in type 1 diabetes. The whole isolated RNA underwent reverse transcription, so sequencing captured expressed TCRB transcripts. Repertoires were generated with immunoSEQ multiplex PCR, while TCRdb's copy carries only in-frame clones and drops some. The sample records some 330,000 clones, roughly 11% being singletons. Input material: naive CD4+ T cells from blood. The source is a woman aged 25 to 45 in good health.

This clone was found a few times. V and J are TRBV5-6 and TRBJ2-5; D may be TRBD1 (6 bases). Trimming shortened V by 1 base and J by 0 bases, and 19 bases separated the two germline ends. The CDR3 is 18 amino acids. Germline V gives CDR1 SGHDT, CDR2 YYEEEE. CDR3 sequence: CASSLPGVTPRNQETQYF. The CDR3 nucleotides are TGTGCCAGCAGCTTGCCAGGGGTGACCCCCCGGAACCAAGAGACCCAGTACTTC.

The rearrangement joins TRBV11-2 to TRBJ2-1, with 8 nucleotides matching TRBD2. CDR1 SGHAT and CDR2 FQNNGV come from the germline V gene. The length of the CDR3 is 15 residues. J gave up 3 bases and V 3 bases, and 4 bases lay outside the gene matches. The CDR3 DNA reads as TGTGCCAGCAGCTTCACGGGAGGGGGCTACAATGAGCAGTTCTTC. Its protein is CASSFTGGGYNEQFF. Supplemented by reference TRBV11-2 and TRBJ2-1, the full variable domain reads EAGVAQSPRYKIIEKRQSVAFWCNPISGHATLYWYQQILGQGPKLLIQFQNNGVVDDSQLPKDRFSAERLKGVDSTLKIQPAKLEDSAVYLCASSFTGGGYNEQFFGPGTRLTVL.

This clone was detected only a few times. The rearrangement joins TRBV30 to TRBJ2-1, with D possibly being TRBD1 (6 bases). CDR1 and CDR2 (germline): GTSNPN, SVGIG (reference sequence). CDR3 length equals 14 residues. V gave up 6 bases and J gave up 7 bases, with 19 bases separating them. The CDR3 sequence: CACTRDNIANEQFF. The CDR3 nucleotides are TGTGCCTGCACCCGGGACAACATAGCGAATGAGCAGTTCTTC.

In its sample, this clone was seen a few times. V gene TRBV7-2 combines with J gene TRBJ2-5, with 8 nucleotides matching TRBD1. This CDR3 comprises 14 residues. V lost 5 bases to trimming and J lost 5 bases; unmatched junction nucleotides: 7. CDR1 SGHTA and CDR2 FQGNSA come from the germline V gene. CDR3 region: CASSADRGRETQYF. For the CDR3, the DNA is TGTGCCAGCAGCGCTGACAGGGGCCGGGAGACCCAGTACTTC.

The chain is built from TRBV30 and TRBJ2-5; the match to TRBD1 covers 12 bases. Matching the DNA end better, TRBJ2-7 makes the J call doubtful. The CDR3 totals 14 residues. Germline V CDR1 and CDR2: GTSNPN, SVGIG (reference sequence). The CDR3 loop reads CAWRWGTGGLEQYF. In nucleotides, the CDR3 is TGTGCCTGGAGATGGGGGACAGGGGGCCTCGAGCAGTACTTC.

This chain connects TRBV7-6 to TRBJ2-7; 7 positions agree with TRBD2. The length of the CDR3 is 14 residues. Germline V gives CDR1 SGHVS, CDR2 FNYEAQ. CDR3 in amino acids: CVTNPGGPSYEQYF. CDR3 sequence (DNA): TGTGTCACAAACCCGGGAGGCCCGTCCTACGAGCAGTACTTC.

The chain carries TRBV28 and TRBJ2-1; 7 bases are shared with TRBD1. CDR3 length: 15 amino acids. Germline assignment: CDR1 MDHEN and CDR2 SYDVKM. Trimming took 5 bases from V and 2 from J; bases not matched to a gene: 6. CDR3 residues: CASSPRDRAYNEQFF. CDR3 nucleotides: TGTGCCAGCAGTCCCCGGGACAGAGCCTACAATGAGCAGTTCTTC.

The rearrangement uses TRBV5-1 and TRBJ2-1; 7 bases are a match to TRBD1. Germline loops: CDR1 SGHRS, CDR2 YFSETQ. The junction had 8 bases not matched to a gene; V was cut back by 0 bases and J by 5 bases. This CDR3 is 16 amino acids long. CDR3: CASSLVVGTADNEQFF. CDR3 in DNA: TGCGCCAGCAGCTTGGTTGTCGGGACAGCTGACAATGAGCAGTTCTTC.

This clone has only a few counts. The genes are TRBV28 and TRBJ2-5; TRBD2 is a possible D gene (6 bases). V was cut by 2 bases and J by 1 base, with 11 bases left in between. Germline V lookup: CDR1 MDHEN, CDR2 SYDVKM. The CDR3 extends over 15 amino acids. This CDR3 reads CASSLTGGAQETQYF. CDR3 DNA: TGTGCCAGCAGTTTAACAGGCGGGGCCCAAGAGACCCAGTACTTC.

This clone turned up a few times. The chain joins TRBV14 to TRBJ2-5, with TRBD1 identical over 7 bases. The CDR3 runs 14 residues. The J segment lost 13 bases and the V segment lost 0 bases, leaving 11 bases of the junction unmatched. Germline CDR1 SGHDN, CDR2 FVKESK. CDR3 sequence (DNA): TGTGCCAGCAGCCAAGACATACAGGGGCGCCCTCCGTACTTC. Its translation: CASSQDIQGRPPYF.